Listed below are T cell receptor beta chains from one sample, sequenced in a study of blood T cell repertoires in COVID-19. Some clones are missing from TCRdb's copy, which holds only in-frame ones; the method was immunoSEQ multiplex PCR. The repertoire holds some 240,000 clones, with around nine tenths as singletons. Material for sequencing was peripheral blood. All receptors derive from a man between 60 and 75 years old who had recovered from COVID-19. Both conserved end residues are part of each CDR3.

cdr3_aa j_call v_call
CASSPQENYGYTF TRBJ1-2 TRBV5-1
CASSAPSGLAVSDTQYF TRBJ2-3 TRBV19
CASSLLAGEPTDTQYF TRBJ2-3 TRBV19
CASSYYSQNTGELFF TRBJ2-2 TRBV6-5
CASSLVAGINEKLFF TRBJ1-4 TRBV11-2
CASSLASGNLETQYF TRBJ2-5 TRBV7-2
CASSLVSSYEQYF TRBJ2-7 TRBV5-5
CASSQETSGRGRLNNEQFF TRBJ2-1 TRBV4-1
CASSPTGGVTGELFF TRBJ2-2 TRBV7-9
CASSVLAGGDKNIQYF TRBJ2-4 TRBV9
CASSSKGQWETQYF TRBJ2-5 TRBV7-2
CASSYRAGIVAGELFF TRBJ2-2 TRBV6-2/TRBV6-3
CASSLTSSSYNEQFF TRBJ2-1 TRBV9
CASSRGDRGAQYF TRBJ2-7 TRBV5-6
CASSLDWTGPDEKLFF TRBJ1-4 TRBV5-8
CASSIGRSSYNEQFF TRBJ2-1 TRBV19